The T cell receptor beta chain under discussion was sequenced for a study of radiation and T cells in renal cell carcinoma. Time point defined: blood 2 weeks post-SBRT. The sample's treatment: 15 Gy SBRT to primary tumor, nephrectomy 4 weeks later. Blood was sampled at baseline, 2 weeks and 4 weeks after SBRT. The tumor was a clear cell renal cell carcinoma. Here immunoSEQ multiplex PCR was the method, and the copy in TCRdb shows in-frame clones only, minus some. This sample has 160,000 or so clones; approximately 86% occur once, and the top ten carry 10% to 15%. This CDR3 has 15 residues. The V gene lost 4 bases and the J gene lost 4 bases, with 15 bases spanning the gap. The germline V gene has CDR1 SGHAT and CDR2 FQNNGV.

This specimen consisted of blood, obtained from a patient whose treatment included radiotherapy and nephrectomy. The origin of this receptor is a woman in her forties or fifties with renal cell carcinoma. V usage is TRBV11-2 and J usage is TRBJ2-3; weak D call: TRBD1 (6 bases). The CDR3 protein is CASSSGTRSSDTQYF. DNA for the CDR3: TGTGCCAGCAGCTCTGGGACAAGGTCATCAGATACGCAGTATTTT.